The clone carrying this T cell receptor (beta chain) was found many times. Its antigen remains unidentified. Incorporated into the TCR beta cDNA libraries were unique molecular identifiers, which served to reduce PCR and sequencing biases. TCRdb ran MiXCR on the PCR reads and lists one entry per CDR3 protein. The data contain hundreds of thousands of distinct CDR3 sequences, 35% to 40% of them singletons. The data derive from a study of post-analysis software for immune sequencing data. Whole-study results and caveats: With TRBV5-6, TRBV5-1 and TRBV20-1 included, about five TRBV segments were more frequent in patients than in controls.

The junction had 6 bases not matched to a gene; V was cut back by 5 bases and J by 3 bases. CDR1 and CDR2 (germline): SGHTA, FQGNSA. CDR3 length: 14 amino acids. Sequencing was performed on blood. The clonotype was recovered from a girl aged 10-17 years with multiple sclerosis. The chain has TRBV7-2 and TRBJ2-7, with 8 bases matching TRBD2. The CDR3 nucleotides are TGTGCCAGCAGCCCCACTAGCGGCCGCTACGAGCAGTACTTC. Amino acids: CASSPTSGRYEQYF.